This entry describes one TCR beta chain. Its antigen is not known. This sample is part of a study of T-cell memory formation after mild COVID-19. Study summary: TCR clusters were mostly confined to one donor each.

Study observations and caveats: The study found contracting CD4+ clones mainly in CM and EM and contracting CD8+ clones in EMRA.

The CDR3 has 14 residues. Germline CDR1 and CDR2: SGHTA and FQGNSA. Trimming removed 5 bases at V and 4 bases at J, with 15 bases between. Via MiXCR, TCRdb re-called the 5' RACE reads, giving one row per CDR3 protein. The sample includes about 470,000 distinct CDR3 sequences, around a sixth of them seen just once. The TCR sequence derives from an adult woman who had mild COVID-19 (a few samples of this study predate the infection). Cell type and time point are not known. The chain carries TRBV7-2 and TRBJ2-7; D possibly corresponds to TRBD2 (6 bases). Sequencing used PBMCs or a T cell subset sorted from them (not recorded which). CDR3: CASSVGLARYEQYF. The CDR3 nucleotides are TGTGCCAGCAGCGTGGGACTGGCACGTTACGAGCAGTACTTC.